This T cell receptor beta chain was sequenced in a study of graft-versus-host responses after intestinal transplantation. Whole-study context: The recipients all started with anti-thymocyte globulin induction and then took tacrolimus and steroids for 2 to 4 years.

Clones were read by immunoSEQ multiplex PCR, and TCRdb kept only the in-frame ones, dropping some. This sample has about 9,600 clones, with 90% to 95% found just once. The CDR3 is 11 residues long. Trimming removed 4 bases from V and 5 bases from J, with 5 bases in between. The germline V gene has CDR1 SGHDN and CDR2 FVKESK. The rearrangement joins TRBV14 to TRBJ2-5; D gene ambiguous. The TCR was taken from a human patient who received an intestinal transplant, so some T cells may come from the graft donor. The source material was bone marrow, sampled approximately 1.5 years after intestinal transplantation. Here the CDR3 DNA reads TGTGCCAGCAGCCTTCGGGAGACCCAGTACTTC. This sequence encodes CASSLRETQYF.